The 24 T cell receptor beta chains listed next were all sequenced from one sample in a study of control samples from healthy donors and cancer patients. Clones were read by immunoSEQ multiplex PCR, and TCRdb kept only the in-frame ones, dropping some. This table holds around 150,000 clones, around 94% found once. The sequencing input was PBMCs. The receptors shown here come from a man aged 55 to 69 with colorectal cancer.

The DNA for the CDR3 is TGCGCCAGCAGCTTGGCCGAAAATTCACCCCTCCACTTT. This encodes CASSLAENSPLHF. The chain carries TRBV5-1 and TRBJ1-6; D unresolved. The V end lost 0 bases, the J end lost 7 bases, and 5 bases lay between the germline ends. The germline CDR1 and CDR2 sequences are SGHRS and YFSETQ. The CDR3 spans 13 residues.

This chain uses TRBV4-2 with TRBJ2-3; 10 nucleotides align to TRBD2. Germline CDR1 reads LGHNA; CDR2 reads YNFKEQ. Trimming took 1 base from V and 2 from J; bases not matched to a gene: 6. This CDR3 region has 17 residues. CDR3 sequence: CASSQGLAGALTDTQYF. CDR3 coding DNA: TGTGCCAGCAGCCAAGGTCTAGCGGGGGCCCTCACAGATACGCAGTATTTT.

The chain carries TRBV29-1 and TRBJ2-3, with D uncertain. V was shortened by 3 bases and J by 3 bases, with 7 bases between the two germline ends. The CDR3 consists of 12 residues. Germline V CDR1 and CDR2: SQVTM, ANQGSEA. CDR3 region: CSVELGTDTQYF. The CDR3 DNA is TGCAGCGTTGAGTTGGGGACAGATACGCAGTATTTT.

CDR3 nucleotides: TGTGCCAGTAGTACTGGGACAGGCCTATCCTACGAGCAGTACTTC. Its protein product is CASSTGTGLSYEQYF. The chain combines TRBV19 with TRBJ2-7, with TRBD1 matching 8 bases. From germline, CDR1 is LNHDA and CDR2 SQIVND (reference sequence). The CDR3 extends over 15 amino acids. J lost 1 base, V lost 4 bases, and 6 bases had no gene match.

The V gene is TRBV9, the J gene TRBJ2-7; TRBD1 agrees at 7 bases. This CDR3 comprises 15 residues. V was clipped by 3 bases and J by 3 bases; unmatched bases: 9. Germline CDR1 reads SGDLS; CDR2 reads YYNGEE. The CDR3 DNA reads TGTGCCAGCAGCGCCCGACAGGGAGTAAGCTACGAGCAGTACTTC. Amino acids: CASSARQGVSYEQYF.

V and J are TRBV19 and TRBJ1-5; TRBD1 matches at 9 bases. J gave up 4 bases and V 6 bases, and 4 bases lay outside the gene matches. CDR1 and CDR2 (germline): LNHDA, SQIVND (reference sequence). This CDR3 is built from 14 residues. The DNA of the CDR3 is TGTGCCAGTAGGGGACAGGGAGAGAATCAGCCCCAGCATTTT. Residues: CASRGQGENQPQHF.

On this clone itself: Additional DNA sequences in this sample encode the identical CDR3. This chain joins TRBV6-5 and TRBJ1-1; tentatively, D is TRBD1 (5 bases). The CDR3 runs to 14 residues. V was clipped by 2 bases and J by 1 base, with 8 bases between them. Germline V gene lookup returns CDR1 MNHEY and CDR2 SVGAGI. CDR3 loop: CASSYGGGNTEAFF. In nucleotides, the CDR3 is TGTGCCAGCAGTTACGGGGGGGGGAACACTGAAGCTTTCTTT.

The chain carries TRBV5-1 and TRBJ1-2; weak D call: TRBD1 (6 bases). The CDR3 has 15 residues. CDR1 and CDR2 (germline): SGHRS, YFSETQ. Trimming left V 0 bases short and J 1 base short, with 10 bases between. The CDR3 coding sequence is TGCGCCAGCAGCTTGGGCGGGACAAATAACTATGGCTACACCTTC. Translating gives CASSLGGTNNYGYTF.

This chain links TRBV21-1 with TRBJ1-5; TRBD1, the table's D call, lacks a check against the DNA. TRBV21-1 is annotated as a pseudogene. The CDR3 consists of 16 residues. The CDR3 region has the DNA TGTGCCAGCAGCAAAGCCGGGACAGGGGACGGGCAGCCCCAGCATTTT. It codes for CASSKAGTGDGQPQHF.

The J gene is TRBJ2-7, the V gene TRBV5-1; D is possibly TRBD1 (6 bases). The germline V gene encodes CDR1 SGHRS and CDR2 YFSETQ. The CDR3 totals 14 residues. The V end lost 4 bases, the J end lost 1 base, and 12 bases lay between the germline ends. CDR3 bases: TGCGCCAGCAGCGTAGACAGGTTTTCCTACGAGCAGTACTTC. Protein product: CASSVDRFSYEQYF.

The CDR3 spells CASSVVGGAGGELFF. CDR3 nucleotides: TGTGCCAGCAGCGTAGTTGGGGGGGCAGGCGGGGAGCTGTTTTTT. The rearrangement links TRBV9 to TRBJ2-2, with TRBD2 as a possible D gene (7 bases). Germline V gene lookup returns CDR1 SGDLS and CDR2 YYNGEE. The CDR3 length is 15 residues. V was trimmed by 0 bases and J by 7 bases, leaving 13 bases between them. The variable domain in full, with the rest retrieved from reference TRBV9 and TRBJ2-2, is DSGVTQTPKHLITATGQRVTLRCSPRSGDLSVYWYQQSLDQGLQFLIQYYNGEERAKGNILERFSAQQFPDLHSELNLSSLELGDSALYFCASSVVGGAGGELFFGEGSRLTVL.

The rearrangement links TRBV11-3 to TRBJ2-5; possible D gene TRBD1, 5 bases. There are 13 residues in the CDR3. Germline V gives CDR1 SGHNT, CDR2 YENEEA. V was pared by 5 bases and J by 2 bases, with 9 bases between. The CDR3 protein is CASSVQGQETQYF. The CDR3 DNA sequence: TGTGCCAGCAGCGTTCAGGGTCAAGAGACCCAGTACTTC.

This chain links TRBV6-6 with TRBJ2-7; D unresolved. CDR1 and CDR2 (germline): MNHNY, SVGAGI (reference sequence). Between the trimmed V and J ends, which lost 2 bases and 6 bases, there was a span of 14 bases. CDR3 size: 14 residues. This chain's CDR3 is CASSYPPEVGEQYF. The CDR3 bases are TGTGCCAGCAGTTACCCGCCAGAGGTGGGCGAGCAGTACTTC.

The V and J genes are TRBV19 and TRBJ1-1; D may be TRBD1 (6 bases). Germline lookup yields CDR1 LNHDA and CDR2 SQIVND (reference sequence). The germline V and J ends were trimmed by 10 bases and 0 bases, with 18 bases remaining between them. The CDR3 is 15 residues long. CDR3 protein: CATRPAGAVNTEAFF. The CDR3 DNA reads TGTGCCACCCGCCCCGCAGGGGCAGTGAACACTGAAGCTTTCTTT. The full variable domain, in which reference TRBV19 and TRBJ1-1 provide the parts outside the CDR3, is DGGITQSPKYLFRKEGQNVTLSCEQNLNHDAMYWYRQDPGQGLRLIYYSQIVNDFQKGDIAEGYSVSREKKESFPLTVTSAQKNPTAFYLCATRPAGAVNTEAFFGQGTRLTVV.

The genes are TRBV6-1 and TRBJ2-5; D gene unclear. Looked up from germline, CDR1 is MNHNS and CDR2 is SASEGT. The CDR3 sequence is 10 residues long. V was clipped by 2 bases and J by 9 bases, with 4 bases between them. CDR3 residues: CASSENPQYF. CDR3 nucleotide sequence: TGTGCCAGCAGTGAAAATCCCCAGTACTTC.

A single count supports this clone. The J gene is TRBJ1-2, the V gene TRBV6-1; a weak D match, TRBD1 (6 bases). Germline lookup yields CDR1 MNHNS and CDR2 SASEGT. V lost 3 bases to trimming and J lost 1 base, with 18 bases between them. This CDR3 contains 17 residues. The CDR3 region has the DNA TGTGCCAGCAGTGATTCCGCCGGACAGTCGTTTAACTATGGCTACACCTTC. It encodes CASSDSAGQSFNYGYTF.

The gene calls are TRBV6-5 and TRBJ2-7, with 14 bases matching TRBD2. The CDR3 is made up of 14 amino acids. V lost 10 bases to trimming and J lost 6 bases; unmatched junction nucleotides: 8. Germline values: CDR1 MNHEY, CDR2 SVGAGI. CDR3 region: CATRLAGGQVEQYF. CDR3 nucleotide sequence: TGTGCCACCCGACTAGCGGGGGGGCAGGTCGAGCAGTACTTC.

The CDR3 region has the DNA TGTGCCAGCAGCTTGGCCAGGGATTTCACAGATACGCAGTATTTT. Protein: CASSLARDFTDTQYF. The chain couples TRBV5-8 to TRBJ2-3, with a tentative D call TRBD1 (5 bases). The CDR3 is 15 residues long. The V gene lost 0 bases and the J gene lost 2 bases, with 10 bases spanning the gap. From germline, CDR1 is SGHTS and CDR2 YDEGEE.

This clone was counted once. The V and J genes are TRBV5-6 and TRBJ1-2, with no clear D. The CDR3 is made up of 14 amino acids. Germline loops: CDR1 SGHDT, CDR2 YYEEEE. Trimming shortened V by 3 bases and J by 3 bases, and 12 bases separated the two germline ends. The CDR3 loop reads CASSYQETYYGYTF. In DNA, the CDR3 is TGTGCCAGCAGCTACCAGGAGACTTACTATGGCTACACCTTC.

The rearrangement uses TRBV28 and TRBJ2-7; 8 nucleotides align to TRBD1. Germline V lookup: CDR1 MDHEN, CDR2 SYDVKM. After removal of 4 bases from V and 6 bases from J, the junction contained 8 bases not matched to a gene. The CDR3 consists of 14 residues. CDR3 residues: CASSSGDRWFEQYF. The CDR3 DNA reads TGTGCCAGCAGTTCGGGGGACAGGTGGTTCGAGCAGTACTTC.

J is TRBJ2-7 and V is TRBV2; D uncertain. V lost 6 bases to trimming and J lost 2 bases, with 8 bases between them. This CDR3 contains 12 residues. Germline CDR1 is SNHLY and CDR2 is FYNNEI. The CDR3 sequence is CASRQLPYEQYF. CDR3 DNA sequence: TGTGCCAGCAGACAGCTACCCTACGAGCAGTACTTC.

The chain uses TRBV6-5 and TRBJ2-7; D possibly corresponds to TRBD2 (6 bases). The CDR3 is made up of 15 amino acids. Trimming left V 6 bases short and J 3 bases short, with 18 bases between. CDR1 and CDR2 from the germline V gene are MNHEY and SVGAGI. The CDR3 DNA is TGTGCCAGCAGCGGGGGAGGTAGGGGAGGCTACGAGCAGTACTTC. Protein: CASSGGGRGGYEQYF.

The chain carries TRBV18 and TRBJ1-1, with no clear D. There are 15 residues in the CDR3. Trimming cost V 1 base and J 4 bases, with 13 bases left between them. Germline values: CDR1 KGHSH, CDR2 LQKENI. CDR3 sequence: CASSPQSDKGTEAFF. For the CDR3, the DNA is TGTGCCAGCTCACCACAGTCGGATAAAGGCACTGAAGCTTTCTTT.

The chain couples TRBV12-3 or TRBV12-4 to TRBJ2-5; D is undetermined. V lost 4 bases to trimming and J lost 5 bases, with 11 bases between them. The CDR3 is 13 residues long. CDR3 residues: CASSSGYAETQYF. DNA of the CDR3: TGTGCCAGCAGTTCAGGCTACGCTGAGACCCAGTACTTC.